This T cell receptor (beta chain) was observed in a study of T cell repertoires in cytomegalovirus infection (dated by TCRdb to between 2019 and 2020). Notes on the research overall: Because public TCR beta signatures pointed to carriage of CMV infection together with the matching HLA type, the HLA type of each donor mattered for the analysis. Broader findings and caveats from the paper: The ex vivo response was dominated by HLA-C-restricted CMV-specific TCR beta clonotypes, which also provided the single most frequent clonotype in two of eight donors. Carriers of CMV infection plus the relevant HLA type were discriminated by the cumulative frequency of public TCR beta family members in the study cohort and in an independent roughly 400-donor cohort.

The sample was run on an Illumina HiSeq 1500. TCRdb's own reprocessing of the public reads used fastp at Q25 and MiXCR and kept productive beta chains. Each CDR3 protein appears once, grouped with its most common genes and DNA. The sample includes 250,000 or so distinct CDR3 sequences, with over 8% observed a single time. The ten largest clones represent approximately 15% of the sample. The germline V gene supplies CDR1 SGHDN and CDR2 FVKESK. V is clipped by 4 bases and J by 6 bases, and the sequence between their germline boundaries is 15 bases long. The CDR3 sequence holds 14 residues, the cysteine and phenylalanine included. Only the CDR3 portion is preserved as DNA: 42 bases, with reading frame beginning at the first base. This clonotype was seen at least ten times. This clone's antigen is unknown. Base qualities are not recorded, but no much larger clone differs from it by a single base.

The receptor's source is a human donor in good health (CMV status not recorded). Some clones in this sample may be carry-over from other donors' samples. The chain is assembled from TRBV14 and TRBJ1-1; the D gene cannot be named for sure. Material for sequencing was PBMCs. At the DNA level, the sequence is TGTGCCAGCAGCCTAAGTTTGCCGCCGGCTGAAGCTTTCTTT. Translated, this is CASSLSLPPAEAFF.